These 3 T cell receptor beta chains came from one sample sequenced in a study of cytomegalovirus exposure and HLA in healthy donors. PCR primers comprised 60 Vbeta and 13 Jbeta primers. Sequenced by immunoSEQ multiplex PCR; TCRdb stores in-frame clones only, minus some. The table records some 76,000 clones, approximately 70% of them present only once. The sequencing input was PBMCs. Source of these receptors: a man between 60 and 75 years old in good health and CMV-seropositive.

This chain joins TRBV6-1 and TRBJ1-4; D uncertain. The V gene lost 2 bases and the J gene lost 8 bases, with 12 bases spanning the gap. CDR1 MNHNS and CDR2 SASEGT come from the germline V gene. CDR3 size: 14 residues. As DNA, the CDR3 is TGTGCCAGCAGTGAACGGCGGTTAGAGGAAAAACTGTTTTTT. It yields the protein CASSERRLEEKLFF.

CDR3 amino acids: CASSPLGGASEAFF. The CDR3 region has the DNA TGTGCCAGCTCTCCGCTGGGGGGGGCCTCTGAAGCTTTCTTT. The chain recombines TRBV28 with TRBJ1-1; D perhaps matches TRBD1 (6 bases). The V gene lost 8 bases and the J gene lost 6 bases, with 19 bases spanning the gap. There are 14 residues in the CDR3. The germline V gene encodes CDR1 MDHEN and CDR2 SYDVKM. Looking up the rest from reference TRBV28 and TRBJ1-1 gives the full variable domain: DVKVTQSSRYLVKRTGEKVFLECVQDMDHENMFWYRQDPGLGLRLIYFSYDVKMKEKGDIPEGYSVSREKKERFSLILESASTNQTSMYLCASSPLGGASEAFFGQGTRLTVV.

The V call is TRBV10-3, the J call TRBJ1-1, with D possibly being TRBD1 (6 bases). CDR3 size: 14 residues. The V end was cut by 6 bases, the J end by 5 bases, with 16 bases between. Germline V lookup: CDR1 ENHRY, CDR2 SYGVKD. DNA for the CDR3: TGTGCCATCAGACCAGCAGGGGTTCGGACTGAAGCTTTCTTT. Protein product: CAIRPAGVRTEAFF.